This T cell receptor beta chain was sequenced during a study of shared clonotypes between healthy human individuals (dated by TCRdb to 2020 to 2022). A note on the overall study: A few men and a couple of women, aged 18 to 49 years, made up the cohort. For each donor, CD4 naive and CD4 memory were each given three plates, CD8 naive was given two plates, and CD8 memory was given one plate. The study deeply sequenced blood TCR repertoires of five healthy adults to estimate repertoire size and the extent of clonotype sharing between individuals. To increase sequencing depth and limit assay-specific biases, different laboratories used diverse techniques to prepare libraries and sequence TCR repertoires. Leukapheresis yielded between about 0.85 and 10 billion PBMCs per donor. What the authors observed across the whole study: Because the study included only a small number of donors, the genetic and exposure-history diversity represented was limited. Naive subsets generally had larger estimated clonotype richness than memory subsets did. Sampling was limited to blood, and TCR repertoires in tissue likely differ from TCR repertoires in blood. Even with the large sequencing depth, rarefaction of the sorted-subset datasets indicated that sequencing was incomplete. Pairwise subsampling indicated that sequencing depth was expected to affect the degree of clonotype sharing among donors. Compared with non-shared clonotypes, the clonotypes found in all four sorted-subset donors had higher generation probabilities. Sharing across a few donors was observed for about 5% of naive CD4, 3.5% of naive CD8, about 2.3% of memory CD4, and about 0.4% of memory CD8 clonotypes.

This clone has a single count. The antigen this receptor binds is unknown. Nothing much larger sits one base from this clone, and base qualities are not available. TCR CDR3 regions were amplified from genomic DNA by multiplex PCR using the deep immunoSEQ assay. For each cell subset, the extracted genomic DNA was distributed evenly across all wells of several immunoSEQ 96-well plates, and each plate served as one replicate. For sorted subsets, each replicate PCR was loaded with about 0.2 ug genomic DNA, equivalent to roughly 30,000 T cell genomes. Purified libraries were quantified with a Qubit 3.0 fluorometer, sized on a Bioanalyzer 2100, and re-quantified with the KAPA Library Quantification kit. Every immunoSEQ 96-well plate was sequenced on a dedicated single-read 150-cycle Illumina NextSeq 550 flow cell. On the authors' methods: The immunoSEQ output contained only junctional sequences without quality scores, so filtering could not match that applied to full-length reads. To assign V/J genes and CDR3, sequences were annotated using PyIR, a Python wrapper for IgBLAST v1.9, with IMGT germline references. Reads with weak V/J assignments (E-value above 1e-6), missing CDR3, stop codons, out-of-frame junctions, or ambiguous translated residues were removed. A V3J clonotype was defined by an identical inferred V gene, J gene, and CDR3 amino acid sequence. The percentage overlap between two repertoires was calculated by dividing the number of shared unique clonotypes by the size of the smaller repertoire. Three approaches were used to assess repertoire richness: RTK rarefaction, the Chao1 estimator, and Recon v2.1 estimates of unobserved clonotypes. OLGA was used to compute generation probabilities for all TCRbeta clonotypes that the gDNA method yielded from a few donors. This is the immuneACCESS table as TCRdb keeps it, with only in-frame sequences that have V and J called. A part of the clones is gone; compared with another copy, unresolved V genes explain less than half, and the rest is unexplained. V, J and clone size derive from that table, while D and trimming were established from the DNA sequence. Across this sample there are around 990,000 clones, with roughly 80% seen only once. Roughly 0.83% of the sample belongs to the ten largest clones.

Healthy HIV-negative adults with no recently reported acute infections or vaccinations were included as donors. Only Caucasian adults living in Nashville, Tennessee, USA were represented among the donors. CD4+ T cells were enriched through magnetic negative selection, after which naive cells were positively selected on CD45RA and the remaining negative fraction served as the memory subset. After blood collection by leukapheresis, PBMCs were isolated using Ficoll-Histopaque density gradient centrifugation and then cryopreserved in the vapor phase of liquid nitrogen. Analytical flow cytometry was used to check the purity and quantity of every magnetically sorted T cell population. Genomic DNA was isolated from each sorted fraction and quantified by UV absorbance on a Nanodrop 2000c. V loses 3 bases, J loses 1 base, and the germline ends lie 13 bases apart. The CDR3 spans 15 residues, from the cysteine through the phenylalanine. This entry keeps only the CDR3 DNA: 45 bases, framed from base 1. CDR1 and CDR2 are read off the germline V gene as MDHEN and SYDVKM.

The sequence was collected from a man aged 18-30 years in good health. Some clones in this sample may be carry-over from other donors' samples. Sequencing was performed on memory CD4+ T cells from PBMCs. The cell subset or site label, read with the paper, signifies: CD45RA-negative fraction. The chain links TRBV28 with TRBJ2-7; a weak D assignment points to TRBD1 (6 bases agree). CDR3 sequence: CASSLYRAISYEQYF. The DNA sequence follows: TGTGCCAGCAGTTTGTACAGGGCCATATCCTACGAGCAGTACTTC.